These 16 T cell receptor beta chains were all obtained from the same sample, sequenced in a study of blood T cell repertoires in COVID-19. Using immunoSEQ multiplex PCR, the repertoire was profiled, and TCRdb retains in-frame clones only, with some absent. In the table there are more than 95,000 clones, 85% to 90% of which are singletons. Sequenced sample: peripheral blood. The origin of the receptors is a woman over 75 with COVID-19, enrolled during active disease.

This chain joins TRBV19 and TRBJ2-1; D not resolved. This CDR3 is 13 amino acids long. In germline, CDR1 is LNHDA, CDR2 SQIVND (reference sequence). Deletions cut 2 bases from V and 3 bases from J, with 5 bases between. The CDR3 bases are TGTGCCAGTAGTATATCGAGCTACAATGAGCAGTTCTTC. It specifies CASSISSYNEQFF.

V usage is TRBV20-1 and J usage is TRBJ1-1; perhaps TRBD1 as D (5 bases). The CDR3 runs to 12 residues. CDR1 and CDR2 (germline): DFQATT, SNEGSKA (reference sequence). The V and J ends lost 3 bases and 1 base respectively, with 6 bases between them. CDR3 nucleotides: TGCAGTGCTAGTAGGGGGAACACTGAAGCTTTCTTT. It is translated as CSASRGNTEAFF.

The V gene is TRBV19, the J gene TRBJ1-3; D unresolved. The CDR3 spans 15 residues. The V gene lost 5 bases and the J gene lost 1 base, with 12 bases spanning the gap. Germline V gene sequence: CDR1 LNHDA, CDR2 SQIVND (reference sequence). CDR3 protein: CASSRMGESGNTIYF. CDR3 DNA sequence: TGTGCCAGTAGTCGCATGGGAGAATCTGGAAACACCATATATTTT. Complete variable domain (other parts from reference TRBV19 and TRBJ1-3): DGGITQSPKYLFRKEGQNVTLSCEQNLNHDAMYWYRQDPGQGLRLIYYSQIVNDFQKGDIAEGYSVSREKKESFPLTVTSAQKNPTAFYLCASSRMGESGNTIYFGEGSWLTVV.

The chain links TRBV19 to TRBJ1-4, with D uncertain. Germline assignment: CDR1 LNHDA and CDR2 SQIVND (reference sequence). CDR3 size: 15 residues. V dropped 2 bases and J dropped 2 bases, with 9 bases sitting between them. The CDR3 reads CASSIQTTTNEKLFF. The CDR3 DNA reads TGTGCCAGTAGTATACAGACGACTACTAATGAAAAACTGTTTTTT.

V and J are TRBV6-5 and TRBJ1-5, with 7 bases matching TRBD1. Per the germline V gene, CDR1 is MNHEY and CDR2 is SVGAGI. The CDR3 sequence is 13 residues long. V lost 6 bases, J lost 7 bases, and 6 bases stayed unmatched. The CDR3 DNA sequence: TGTGCCAGCAGGAAAGACAGGGACCAGCCCCAGCATTTT. This translates into CASRKDRDQPQHF.

The chain uses TRBV5-1 and TRBJ2-5, with a possible D match to TRBD1 (6 bases). Trimming removed 4 bases from V and 2 bases from J, with 12 bases in between. The V gene's germline CDR1 is SGHRS and CDR2 YFSETQ. The CDR3 spans 14 residues. As DNA, the CDR3 is TGCGCCAGCAGCATTGGGACAAATCAAGAGACCCAGTACTTC. Translation gives CASSIGTNQETQYF.

The gene calls are TRBV7-8 and TRBJ2-2, with TRBD1 matching over 9 bases. Trimming cost V 0 bases and J 7 bases; bases outside gene matches: 9. The CDR3 spans 17 residues. Germline CDR1 reads SGHVS; CDR2 reads FQNEAQ. The CDR3 sequence: CASSLAPGTGPGGELFF. In DNA, the CDR3 is TGTGCCAGCAGCTTAGCCCCCGGGACAGGGCCCGGCGGGGAGCTGTTTTTT.

The chain links TRBV5-4 to TRBJ2-3, with 10 bases lining up with TRBD2. The CDR3 is 17 residues long. Germline V gene sequence: CDR1 SGHNT, CDR2 YYREEE (reference sequence). The V gene end was trimmed by 0 bases and the J gene end by 4 bases; junction bases not matched to a gene: 8. This chain's CDR3 is CASSLGLAGSHSDTQYF. DNA for the CDR3: TGTGCCAGCAGCTTGGGACTAGCGGGCTCTCATTCAGATACGCAGTATTTT.

The chain carries TRBV5-1 and TRBJ1-1, with TRBD1 as a possible D gene (6 bases). The V gene's germline CDR1 is SGHRS and CDR2 YFSETQ. CDR3 length: 16 amino acids. V was pared by 6 bases and J by 0 bases, with 18 bases between. CDR3 amino acids: CASTAGVGSLNTEAFF. The CDR3 bases are TGCGCCAGCACCGCAGGGGTCGGGTCCCTGAACACTGAAGCTTTCTTT.

This clone was picked up one time. The V gene is TRBV15, the J gene TRBJ2-3; TRBD2 agrees at 13 bases. This CDR3 comprises 16 residues. Germline CDR1 and CDR2: LNHNV and YYDKDF (reference sequence). V shed 4 bases and J 4 bases; nucleotides not matched to a gene: 5. CDR3 nucleotides: TGTGCCACCAGCACCAGACTAGCGGGAGGCTCAGATACGCAGTATTTT. It codes for CATSTRLAGGSDTQYF.

The chain recombines TRBV28 with TRBJ2-3; 8 nucleotides line up with TRBD1. In germline, CDR1 is MDHEN, CDR2 SYDVKM. CDR3 length equals 15 residues. Germline trimming cut 2 bases from V and 3 bases from J; bases unmatched to any gene: 4. The CDR3 DNA reads TGTGCCAGCAGTTTAAGACAGGGGATTACAGATACGCAGTATTTT. This gives the protein CASSLRQGITDTQYF.

The rearrangement joins TRBV7-2 to TRBJ2-3; D ambiguous. V was pared by 2 bases and J by 3 bases, with 9 bases between. The CDR3 extends over 14 amino acids. Germline V gene data show CDR1 as SGHTA and CDR2 as FQGNSA. DNA for the CDR3: TGTGCCAGCAGCTTAAGAGGCCCTACAGATACGCAGTATTTT. As protein: CASSLRGPTDTQYF.

This clone was observed a single time. The chain uses TRBV3-1 (or the pseudogene TRBV3-2) and TRBJ1-1; no definite D call. Trimming pared 3 bases from V and 2 bases from J, leaving 10 bases between. The CDR3 has 14 residues. Per germline, CDR1 LGHDT and CDR2 YNNKEL (reference sequence). CDR3 bases: TGTGCCAGCAGCCAGGTAGTAACCAACACTGAAGCTTTCTTT. Its protein product is CASSQVVTNTEAFF.

The chain couples TRBV24-1 to TRBJ1-5, with TRBD1 as a possible D gene (6 bases). The CDR3 has 15 amino acids. V lost 5 bases to trimming and J lost 4 bases, with 14 bases between them. CDR1 KGHDR and CDR2 SFDVKD come from the germline V gene. The CDR3 DNA is TGTGCCACCAGTGGGGAACAGGGAGAAAATCAGCCCCAGCATTTT. Translating gives CATSGEQGENQPQHF.

The chain is built from TRBV5-1 and TRBJ1-1; maybe TRBD1 (5 bases). Looked up from germline, CDR1 is SGHRS and CDR2 is YFSETQ. The CDR3 consists of 17 residues. Trimming removed 1 base at V and 1 base at J, with 17 bases between. The CDR3 here is CASSLTGSNTGNTEAFF. The DNA for the CDR3 is TGCGCCAGCAGCTTGACAGGTTCCAATACGGGGAACACTGAAGCTTTCTTT.

This clone occurred once. CDR3 in amino acids: CASSSSDSTEAFF. CDR3 nucleotide sequence: TGCGCCAGCAGCTCGTCAGATTCCACTGAAGCTTTCTTT. V and J are TRBV5-1 and TRBJ1-1; D gene uncertain. From germline, CDR1 is SGHRS and CDR2 YFSETQ. This CDR3 has 13 amino acids. V dropped 3 bases and J dropped 4 bases, with 10 bases sitting between them. Variable domain in full (rest from reference TRBV5-1 and TRBJ1-1): KAGVTQTPRYLIKTRGQQVTLSCSPISGHRSVSWYQQTPGQGLQFLFEYFSETQRNKGNFPGRFSGRQFSNSRSEMNVSTLELGDSALYLCASSSSDSTEAFFGQGTRLTVV.